Listed here are 10 T cell receptor beta chains from one sample, sequenced in a study of blood T cell repertoires in COVID-19. TCRdb keeps only in-frame clones here, not all; method: immunoSEQ multiplex PCR. The data show approximately 130,000 clones, 75% to 85% seen once. The sample was peripheral blood. All receptors derive from a man at least 80 years old with acute or convalescent COVID-19.

The chain uses TRBV27 and TRBJ2-6; D is perhaps TRBD1 (5 bases). The CDR3 runs to 15 residues. Germline lookup yields CDR1 MNHEY and CDR2 SMNVEV (reference sequence). V lost 7 bases and J lost 0, with 10 bases in between. CDR3 in DNA: TGTGCCAGCAAGCAGGGCTTCTCTGGGGCCAACGTCCTGACTTTC. This codes for CASKQGFSGANVLTF.

This chain uses TRBV11-2 with TRBJ2-5; tentatively, D is TRBD2 (6 bases). Germline lookup yields CDR1 SGHAT and CDR2 FQNNGV. The CDR3 runs to 13 residues. V shed 6 bases and J shed 2 bases, with 10 bases lying between them. The CDR3 spells CASRRGRQETQYF. The CDR3 region has the DNA TGTGCCAGCAGACGAGGGAGGCAAGAGACCCAGTACTTC.

A word on this clone: The sample holds other DNA sequences that translate to the same CDR3. The chain joins TRBV7-2 to TRBJ1-5, with D possibly TRBD1 on 5 matching bases. CDR3 length: 15 amino acids. Trimming left V 5 bases short and J 0 bases short, with 11 bases between. Per germline, CDR1 SGHTA and CDR2 FQGNSA. CDR3 in DNA: TGTGCCAGCAGCCGCGACAGTTATAGCAATCAGCCCCAGCATTTT. It specifies CASSRDSYSNQPQHF.

The rearrangement uses TRBV11-1 and TRBJ2-4, with D possibly being TRBD1 (7 bases). Trimming took 3 bases from V and 8 from J, leaving 11 bases between them. From germline, CDR1 is SGHAT and CDR2 FQDESV (reference sequence). The CDR3 is 13 residues long. The CDR3 sequence is CASSLLRGDIQYF. CDR3 bases: TGTGCCAGCAGCTTGCTCAGGGGGGACATTCAGTACTTC.

The chain recombines TRBV11-3 with TRBJ2-1; 7 nucleotides line up with TRBD1. The germline CDR1 and CDR2 sequences are SGHNT and YENEEA. The V gene end was trimmed by 5 bases and the J gene end by 3 bases; junction bases not matched to a gene: 7. CDR3 length equals 15 residues. CDR3 protein: CASSSRDRNYNEQFF. In nucleotides, the CDR3 is TGTGCCAGCAGCAGTCGGGACAGAAACTACAATGAGCAGTTCTTC.

This clone was seen a handful of times. V and J are TRBV6-2 or TRBV6-3 and TRBJ2-7; the match to TRBD1 covers 7 bases. The V segment lost 0 bases and the J segment 3 bases; nucleotides outside the gene matches: 14. Germline V gene data show CDR1 as MNHEY and CDR2 as SVGEGT. The CDR3 is 18 amino acids. CDR3 protein: CASSYSVGQYRGGYEQYF. The CDR3 nucleotides are TGTGCCAGCAGTTACTCGGTGGGTCAGTACAGGGGCGGCTACGAGCAGTACTTC.

The chain couples TRBV5-4 to TRBJ2-3, with D possibly TRBD2 on 7 matching bases. Between the trimmed V and J ends, which lost 3 bases and 9 bases, there was a span of 17 bases. Per germline, CDR1 SGHNT and CDR2 YYREEE (reference sequence). This CDR3 has 14 amino acids. CDR3: CASSSGAGAWTQYF. CDR3 in DNA: TGTGCCAGCAGCTCTGGGGCGGGGGCCTGGACGCAGTATTTT. Looking up the rest from reference TRBV5-4 and TRBJ2-3 gives the full variable domain: ETGVTQSPTHLIKTRGQQVTLRCSSQSGHNTVSWYQQALGQGPQFIFQYYREEENGRGNFPPRFSGLQFPNYSSELNVNALELDDSALYLCASSSGAGAWTQYFGPGTRLTVL.

The V and J genes are TRBV2 and TRBJ1-5; D possibly corresponds to TRBD1 (6 bases). The CDR3 spans 15 residues. CDR1 SNHLY and CDR2 FYNNEI come from the germline V gene. The V end was cut by 2 bases, the J end by 6 bases, with 14 bases between. The CDR3 bases are TGTGCCAGCAGTGAATCGGTTCAGGGGAGTCAGCCCCAGCATTTT. Translating it yields CASSESVQGSQPQHF.

The chain couples TRBV9 to TRBJ1-2; 8 bases fit TRBD1. The CDR3 totals 14 residues. Germline CDR1 reads SGDLS; CDR2 reads YYNGEE. Trimming removed 3 bases from V and 8 bases from J; junction bases left unmatched: 9. CDR3 residues: CASSARTGLTGYTF. The DNA of the CDR3 is TGTGCCAGCAGCGCCCGGACAGGGTTAACGGGCTACACCTTC. Combining the CDR3 with reference TRBV9 and TRBJ1-2 gives the whole variable domain DSGVTQTPKHLITATGQRVTLRCSPRSGDLSVYWYQQSLDQGLQFLIQYYNGEERAKGNILERFSAQQFPDLHSELNLSSLELGDSALYFCASSARTGLTGYTFGSGTRLTVV.

This chain links TRBV19 with TRBJ2-1; 7 bases align to TRBD1. This CDR3 spans 16 amino acids. The germline V gene has CDR1 LNHDA and CDR2 SQIVND (reference sequence). V shed 4 bases and J 4 bases; nucleotides not matched to a gene: 10. The CDR3 reads CASSTTSGTAYNEQFF. The DNA of the CDR3 is TGTGCCAGTAGTACTACATCAGGGACAGCTTACAATGAGCAGTTCTTC.